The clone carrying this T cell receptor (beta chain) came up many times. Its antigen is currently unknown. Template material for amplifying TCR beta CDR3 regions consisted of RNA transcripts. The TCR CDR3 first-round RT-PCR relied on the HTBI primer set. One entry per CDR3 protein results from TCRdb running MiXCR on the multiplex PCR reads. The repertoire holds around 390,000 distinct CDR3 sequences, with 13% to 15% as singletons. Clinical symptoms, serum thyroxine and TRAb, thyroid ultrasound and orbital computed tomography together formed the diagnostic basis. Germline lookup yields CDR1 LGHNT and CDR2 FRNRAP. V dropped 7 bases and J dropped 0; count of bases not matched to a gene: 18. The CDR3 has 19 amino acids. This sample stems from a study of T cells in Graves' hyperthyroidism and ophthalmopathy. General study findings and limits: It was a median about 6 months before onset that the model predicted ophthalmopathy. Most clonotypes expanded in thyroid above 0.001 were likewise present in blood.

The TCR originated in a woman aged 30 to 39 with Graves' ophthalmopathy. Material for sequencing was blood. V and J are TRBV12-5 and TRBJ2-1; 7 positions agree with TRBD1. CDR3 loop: CASVWRPQDRLGSYNEQFF. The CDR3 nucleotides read TGTGCTAGTGTGTGGAGGCCTCAGGACAGGCTGGGCTCCTACAATGAGCAGTTCTTC.